This T cell receptor beta chain was retrieved from a study of T cells in Graves' hyperthyroidism and ophthalmopathy. The CDR3 is 15 residues long. Trimming at V came to 5 bases and at J to 7 bases, leaving 10 bases not matched to a gene. Looked up from germline, CDR1 is SGHVS and CDR2 is FNYEAQ. Pregnant or lactating patients were excluded, as were those with uncontrolled infection or other autoimmune disease. Diagnosis rested on symptoms, serum thyroxine and TRAb, thyroid ultrasound, and orbital computed tomography. The investigators amplified TCR beta CDR3 regions from RNA transcripts. An initial round of RT-PCR targeting the TCR CDR3 relied on the HTBI primer set. TCRdb used MiXCR to reprocess the multiplex PCR reads, holding one entry per CDR3 protein. The sample has under 650,000 distinct CDR3 sequences, about 17% seen once. A few counts support this clonotype.

Input material: blood. V gene TRBV7-6 combines with J gene TRBJ2-1; the match to TRBD2 covers 8 bases. This sequence was found in a woman aged 25 to 39 with Graves' hyperthyroidism. The CDR3 spells CASSPYSGRSNEQFF. CDR3 nucleotide sequence: TGTGCCAGCAGCCCTTACAGCGGGAGAAGTAATGAGCAGTTCTTC.